The 20 T cell receptor beta chains given below trace back to one sample, sequenced in a study of shared clonotypes between healthy human individuals. Repertoires were generated with immunoSEQ multiplex PCR, while TCRdb's copy carries only in-frame clones and drops some. This table holds approximately 710,000 clones, less than 95% found once. Sequences were obtained from memory CD8+ T cells from PBMCs. Noted subset: CD45RO+ cells pooled with CCR7-negative TemRA cells. The receptor set was obtained from a man younger than 30 in good health. Some clones in this sample may be carry-over from other donors' samples.

As to this clone: Other DNA sequences in this specimen translate into the identical CDR3. The rearrangement joins TRBV29-1 to TRBJ1-2; the match to TRBD1 covers 7 bases. The V gene's germline CDR1 is SQVTM and CDR2 ANQGSEA. V was pared by 3 bases and J by 3 bases, with 7 bases of the junction left unmatched. CDR3 size: 14 residues. CDR3 sequence (DNA): TGCAGCGTTGATCGACAGGGAGGGGACTATGGCTACACCTTC. Encoded protein: CSVDRQGGDYGYTF. The whole variable domain, filled in from reference TRBV29-1 and TRBJ1-2, reads SAVISQKPSRDICQRGTSLTIQCQVDSQVTMMFWYRQQPGQSLTLIATANQGSEATYESGFVIDKFPISRPNLTFSTLTVSNMSPEDSSIYLCSVDRQGGDYGYTFGSGTRLTVV.

CDR3 coding DNA: TGTGCCAGCAGCATCTCCGGGACAGCTCAACCCGAGCAGTACTTC. As protein: CASSISGTAQPEQYF. The chain joins TRBV7-8 to TRBJ2-7, with 7 nucleotides matching TRBD1. J lost 6 bases, V lost 5 bases, and 13 bases had no gene match. There are 15 residues in the CDR3. Germline V gene sequence: CDR1 SGHVS, CDR2 FQNEAQ.

The chain combines TRBV28 with TRBJ2-1; D may be TRBD2 (5 bases). V dropped 2 bases and J dropped 9 bases, with 17 bases sitting between them. Germline-derived CDR1 and CDR2 are MDHEN and SYDVKM. This CDR3 is built from 15 residues. Here the CDR3 reads CASSLTQHEGGEQFF. The DNA for the CDR3 is TGTGCCAGCAGTTTAACACAGCACGAAGGAGGTGAGCAGTTCTTC.

This chain joins TRBV15 and TRBJ2-2, with 7 bases fitting TRBD2. The CDR3 loop spans 16 amino acids. Germline V lookup: CDR1 LNHNV, CDR2 YYDKDF (reference sequence). The V segment lost 1 base and the J segment 4 bases; nucleotides outside the gene matches: 6. The CDR3 region is CATSRGGGRFTGELFF. As DNA, the CDR3 is TGTGCCACCAGCAGAGGCGGGGGTCGTTTCACCGGGGAGCTGTTTTTT.

This chain uses TRBV29-1 with TRBJ1-5; D is unresolved. Deletions cut 6 bases from V and 3 bases from J, with 15 bases between. The CDR3 length is 14 residues. Germline V gene data show CDR1 as SQVTM and CDR2 as ANQGSEA. The CDR3 reads CSVRTGFANQPQHF. CDR3 coding DNA: TGCAGCGTGAGGACTGGATTCGCCAATCAGCCCCAGCATTTT.

The chain is built from TRBV30 and TRBJ2-5, with TRBD2 matching over 9 bases. Unmatched junction bases numbered 13, after V lost 3 bases and J lost 11 bases. This CDR3 is built from 14 residues. Germline CDR1 GTSNPN, CDR2 SVGIG (reference sequence). In DNA, the CDR3 is TGTGCCTGGAGCCCTTTACGAATAGCGGGAGAGCAGTACTTC. This encodes CAWSPLRIAGEQYF.

The J gene is TRBJ1-5, the V gene TRBV19; tentative D call: TRBD1 (5 bases). V lost 8 bases and J lost 3, with 20 bases in between. In germline, CDR1 is LNHDA, CDR2 SQIVND (reference sequence). CDR3 size: 16 residues. CDR3 nucleotides: TGTGCCAGTGAAGGGGTCCGAAGCGGGCACAATCAGCCCCAGCATTTT. This translates into CASEGVRSGHNQPQHF.

The chain's CDR3 is CSAKGRLYEQYF. CDR3 bases: TGCAGCGCGAAAGGACGGTTGTACGAGCAGTACTTC. The V and J genes are TRBV29-1 and TRBJ2-7, with D hard to call. This CDR3 comprises 12 residues. Deletions cut 7 bases from V and 4 bases from J, with 14 bases between. CDR1 and CDR2 from the germline V gene are SQVTM and ANQGSEA.

The V gene is TRBV7-6, the J gene TRBJ2-2; perhaps TRBD1 as D (5 bases). The CDR3 is made up of 16 amino acids. The germline gives CDR1 SGHVS, CDR2 FNYEAQ. V shed 5 bases and J shed 6 bases, with 19 bases lying between them. The CDR3 spells CASSSPGGAMAGELFF. CDR3 nucleotide sequence: TGTGCCAGCAGCAGCCCAGGTGGGGCCATGGCCGGGGAGCTGTTTTTT.

The rearrangement links TRBV9 to TRBJ1-2; perhaps TRBD1 as D (5 bases). This CDR3 comprises 16 residues. V shed 3 bases and J shed 0 bases, with 15 bases lying between them. Per germline, CDR1 SGDLS and CDR2 YYNGEE. CDR3 sequence (DNA): TGTGCCAGCAGCGAGTCCCCGGCGGGGGCTAACTATGGCTACACCTTC. It codes for CASSESPAGANYGYTF. Together with reference TRBV9 and TRBJ1-2, the CDR3 gives the full variable domain: DSGVTQTPKHLITATGQRVTLRCSPRSGDLSVYWYQQSLDQGLQFLIQYYNGEERAKGNILERFSAQQFPDLHSELNLSSLELGDSALYFCASSESPAGANYGYTFGSGTRLTVV.

The chain uses TRBV5-6 and TRBJ1-5; D is uncertain. V gave up 3 bases and J gave up 5 bases, with 6 bases separating them. This CDR3 spans 12 amino acids. CDR1 and CDR2 from the germline V gene are SGHDT and YYEEEE. The CDR3 loop is CASSSTDQPQHF. DNA of the CDR3: TGTGCCAGCAGCTCGACTGATCAGCCCCAGCATTTT.

The chain recombines TRBV30 with TRBJ1-6, with D maybe TRBD1 (6 bases). Trimming removed 1 base from V and 3 bases from J, with 7 bases in between. Germline V CDR1 and CDR2: GTSNPN, SVGIG (reference sequence). This CDR3 region has 14 residues. The CDR3 bases are TGTGCCTGGAGTGACAGGGACTATAATTCACCCCTCCACTTT. Encoded protein: CAWSDRDYNSPLHF.

The genes are TRBV27 and TRBJ1-1, with 7 positions matching TRBD1. This CDR3 is 15 amino acids long. Germline V gene sequence: CDR1 MNHEY, CDR2 SMNVEV (reference sequence). V trimming: 0 bases; J trimming: 1 base; junction bases outside the gene matches: 2. In DNA, the CDR3 is TGTGCCAGCAGTTTATCGTGGACAGGGAACACTGAAGCTTTCTTT. This sequence encodes CASSLSWTGNTEAFF.

V and J are TRBV7-9 and TRBJ2-7; no firm D call. Between the trimmed V and J ends, which lost 5 bases and 0 bases, there was a span of 8 bases. This CDR3 is built from 13 residues. Germline V gene sequence: CDR1 SEHNR, CDR2 FQNEAQ (reference sequence). The CDR3 coding sequence is TGTGCCAGCAGCGCCGATAGCTCCTACGAGCAGTACTTC. This translates into CASSADSSYEQYF.

The rearrangement joins TRBV29-1 to TRBJ2-7; D is possibly TRBD1 (6 bases). V was pared by 2 bases and J by 2 bases, with 10 bases between. The CDR3 spans 13 residues. Germline CDR1 is SQVTM and CDR2 is ANQGSEA. CDR3 sequence reads: CSVELDSPYEQYF. The CDR3 bases are TGCAGCGTTGAACTGGACAGCCCCTACGAGCAGTACTTC.

Only one count was recorded for this clone. DNA for the CDR3: TGTGCCAGCAGACCCCTTGGGGGAGATACGCAGTATTTT. It is translated as CASRPLGGDTQYF. The V call is TRBV6-5, the J call TRBJ2-3; the D gene could be TRBD1 or TRBD2 (5 bases each). Trimming removed 6 bases from V and 5 bases from J, with 12 bases in between. This CDR3 spans 13 amino acids. Per germline, CDR1 MNHEY and CDR2 SVGAGI.

V and J are TRBV27 and TRBJ2-7, with TRBD1 matching over 7 bases. CDR3 size: 13 residues. V trimming: 4 bases; J trimming: 3 bases; junction bases outside the gene matches: 3. The germline V gene has CDR1 MNHEY and CDR2 SMNVEV (reference sequence). CDR3 sequence reads: CASSWTGNYEQYF. For the CDR3, the DNA is TGTGCCAGCAGTTGGACAGGAAACTACGAGCAGTACTTC.

The chain is built from TRBV21-1 and TRBJ2-1. TRBV21-1 is a recognized pseudogene. The CDR3 loop spans 15 amino acids. CDR3 region: CASSPNIHLGNEQFF. The CDR3 region has the DNA TGTGCCAGCAGCCCGAACATCCACTTGGGGAATGAGCAGTTCTTC.

The J gene is TRBJ2-7, the V gene TRBV5-1; possibly TRBD2 for D (5 bases). The germline CDR1 and CDR2 sequences are SGHRS and YFSETQ. V lost 2 bases and J lost 4, with 7 bases in between. The length of the CDR3 is 12 residues. CDR3 sequence (DNA): TGCGCCAGCAGCTTTGAGGGTTACGAGCAGTACTTC. This sequence encodes CASSFEGYEQYF.

The genes are TRBV10-3 and TRBJ2-7; maybe TRBD2 (5 bases). CDR3 size: 14 residues. The V gene lost 3 bases and the J gene lost 2 bases, with 11 bases spanning the gap. Germline lookup yields CDR1 ENHRY and CDR2 SYGVKD. CDR3 protein: CAISESGSAYEQYF. CDR3 DNA: TGTGCCATCAGTGAATCGGGGAGCGCCTACGAGCAGTACTTC.